Below, 16 T cell receptor beta chains from the same sample are listed, as sequenced in a study of blood T cell repertoires in COVID-19. Measured with immunoSEQ multiplex PCR; TCRdb has only the in-frame clones, and not every one. The data contain some 700,000 clones, about 87% of them singletons. The sample consisted of peripheral blood. These receptor sequences come from a young woman with acute or convalescent COVID-19.

V and J are TRBV2 and TRBJ1-1; weak D call: TRBD1 (6 bases). The CDR3 is made up of 13 amino acids. V lost 9 bases and J lost 5, with 16 bases in between. The germline V gene encodes CDR1 SNHLY and CDR2 FYNNEI. The CDR3, as DNA: TGTGCCAGTGGGTGGCGGGGGCGGACTGAAGCTTTCTTT. This codes for CASGWRGRTEAFF.

This clone appeared once. The chain links TRBV5-1 to TRBJ1-1; TRBD1 is a possible D gene (6 bases). In germline, CDR1 is SGHRS, CDR2 YFSETQ. The V and J ends lost 1 base and 3 bases respectively, with 13 bases between them. The CDR3 has 15 amino acids. CDR3 bases: TGCGCCAGCAGCTTGCTGGGGGCGCGGGACACTGAAGCTTTCTTT. It is translated as CASSLLGARDTEAFF.

The rearrangement uses TRBV7-9 and TRBJ2-7, with 9 bases that match TRBD1. Losses at the gene ends were 4 bases for V and 4 bases for J; bases not matched to a gene: 5. The germline V gene encodes CDR1 SEHNR and CDR2 FQNEAQ (reference sequence). The CDR3 covers 14 residues. The DNA for the CDR3 is TGTGCCAGCAGCTGGGGACAGGGAGTGTACGAGCAGTACTTC. Translated, it gives CASSWGQGVYEQYF.

The chain links TRBV4-1 to TRBJ1-5, with D possibly being TRBD1 (5 bases). Per the germline V gene, CDR1 is MGHRA and CDR2 is YSYEKL. The CDR3 loop spans 15 amino acids. The V gene lost 3 bases and the J gene lost 1 base, with 10 bases spanning the gap. DNA for the CDR3: TGCGCCAGCAGCCACAGGGAGGGGAGCAATCAGCCCCAGCATTTT. Translated, it gives CASSHREGSNQPQHF.

V usage is TRBV6-4 and J usage is TRBJ2-1; 12 nucleotides line up with TRBD1. The CDR3 consists of 15 residues. Germline-derived CDR1 and CDR2 are MRHNA and SNTAGT. The trim removed 3 bases at V and 5 bases at J, leaving 2 bases unmatched. Here the CDR3 DNA reads TGTGCCAGCAGTGAAAGGGACAGGGGGCACAATGAGCAGTTCTTC. Translated, it gives CASSERDRGHNEQFF.

This clone appeared a few times. The rearrangement links TRBV19 to TRBJ2-3, with TRBD1 as a possible D gene (6 bases). CDR3 length: 16 residues. Per the germline V gene, CDR1 is LNHDA and CDR2 is SQIVND (reference sequence). V dropped 1 base and J dropped 1 base, with 12 bases sitting between them. As DNA, the CDR3 is TGTGCCAGTAGTATAGGTACAGGGCCCCGCACAGATACGCAGTATTTT. It specifies CASSIGTGPRTDTQYF.

The chain joins TRBV4-2 to TRBJ2-7, with TRBD2 matching 8 bases. Losses at the gene ends were 4 bases for V and 2 bases for J; bases not matched to a gene: 7. The CDR3 covers 15 residues. Germline CDR1 is LGHNA and CDR2 is YNFKEQ. The CDR3 DNA reads TGTGCCAGCAGCCTCGGGGGGGGTGAGACCTACGAGCAGTACTTC. Translating it yields CASSLGGGETYEQYF.

CDR3 in amino acids: CAWLDLYGYTF. The CDR3 nucleotides are TGTGCCTGGCTAGATCTTTATGGCTACACCTTC. The chain links TRBV30 to TRBJ1-2; D not certain. The V end was cut by 5 bases, the J end by 5 bases, with 9 bases between. There are 11 residues in the CDR3. Germline loops: CDR1 GTSNPN, CDR2 SVGIG (reference sequence).

V usage is TRBV30 and J usage is TRBJ1-6; D remains ambiguous. This CDR3 region has 17 residues. Per germline, CDR1 GTSNPN and CDR2 SVGIG (reference sequence). Deletions cut 5 bases from V and 5 bases from J, with 22 bases between. For the CDR3, the DNA is TGTGCCTGGGCACCGATCGACCGTGGGAGGAATAATTCACCCCTCCACTTT. Translation: CAWAPIDRGRNNSPLHF.

This sequence joins TRBV4-3 and TRBJ1-6; D gene uncertain. CDR1 LGHNA and CDR2 YSLEER come from the germline V gene. V was clipped by 4 bases and J by 9 bases, with 10 bases between them. The CDR3 length is 13 residues. DNA for the CDR3: TGCGCCAGCAGCCGCTTCTATCTTTCACCCCTCCACTTT. Residues: CASSRFYLSPLHF.

The table lists this clone with a few counts. V gene TRBV19 combines with J gene TRBJ2-7; TRBD1 might be the D (6 bases). From germline, CDR1 is LNHDA and CDR2 SQIVND (reference sequence). Trimming shortened V by 5 bases and J by 7 bases, and 15 bases separated the two germline ends. The CDR3 consists of 13 residues. This chain's CDR3 is CASSPGHSWEQYF. In nucleotides, the CDR3 is TGTGCCAGTAGTCCGGGACATTCTTGGGAGCAGTACTTC.

CDR3 DNA sequence: TGTGCCAGCAGCCAAGGGACAGGGGTCTTCAATGAGCAGTTCTTC. Protein: CASSQGTGVFNEQFF. This chain uses TRBV5-5 with TRBJ2-1, with TRBD1 identical over 10 bases. Germline lookup yields CDR1 SGHKS and CDR2 YYEKEE (reference sequence). CDR3 length: 15 residues. V was pared by 4 bases and J by 6 bases, with 7 bases of the junction left unmatched. Full variable domain (outside the CDR3, taken from reference TRBV5-5 and TRBJ2-1): DAGVTQSPTHLIKTRGQQVTLRCSPISGHKSVSWYQQVLGQGPQFIFQYYEKEERGRGNFPDRFSARQFPNYSSELNVNALLLGDSALYLCASSQGTGVFNEQFFGPGTRLTVL.

This clone was counted a few times. This chain uses TRBV10-3 with TRBJ1-2; D might be TRBD1 (5 bases). This CDR3 is 14 amino acids long. CDR1 is ENHRY and CDR2 is SYGVKD in the germline V gene. Between the trimmed V and J ends, which lost 0 bases and 8 bases, there was a span of 13 bases. CDR3 in DNA: TGTGCCATCAGTGAGTCCGAGTCCCGGGGGGGCTACACCTTC. It is translated as CAISESESRGGYTF.

The rearrangement joins TRBV7-9 to TRBJ2-1, with 8 bases identical to TRBD1. Germline values: CDR1 SEHNR, CDR2 FQNEAQ (reference sequence). The junction had 5 bases not matched to a gene; V was cut back by 5 bases and J by 8 bases. There are 13 residues in the CDR3. In DNA form, the CDR3 reads TGTGCCAGCAGCCCACAGGGGGAGGATGAGCAGTTCTTC. Its protein is CASSPQGEDEQFF.

This chain joins TRBV29-1 and TRBJ1-4; possible D gene TRBD1, 6 bases. The V gene lost 1 base and the J gene lost 0 bases, with 9 bases spanning the gap. Germline-derived CDR1 and CDR2 are SQVTM and ANQGSEA. The CDR3 runs 15 residues. The DNA for the CDR3 is TGCAGCGTTGAAGGGGGGGGCCCAACTAATGAAAAACTGTTTTTT. Amino acids: CSVEGGGPTNEKLFF.

This clone was seen only a few times. The V and J genes are TRBV2 and TRBJ1-4; 7 bases align to TRBD1. CDR3 size: 16 residues. J gave up 3 bases and V 8 bases, and 12 bases lay outside the gene matches. Looked up from germline, CDR1 is SNHLY and CDR2 is FYNNEI. CDR3 bases: TGTGCCAGCCTGAGGATAGGGGGCATTTCTAATGAAAAACTGTTTTTT. Translating gives CASLRIGGISNEKLFF. The full variable domain, in which reference TRBV2 and TRBJ1-4 provide the parts outside the CDR3, is EPEVTQTPSHQVTQMGQEVILRCVPISNHLYFYWYRQILGQKVEFLVSFYNNEISEKSEIFDDQFSVERPDGSNFTLKIRSTKLEDSAMYFCASLRIGGISNEKLFFGSGTQLSVL.